A single sample is the source of the 17 T cell receptor beta chains below, sequenced in a study of T cell repertoires in cytomegalovirus infection. Each CDR3 protein is one row after TCRdb ran MiXCR on the reads. The sample lists tens of thousands of distinct CDR3 sequences; 20% to 25% were seen once. The antigens of these receptors remain unknown. Source: CD8+ T cells from cultured PBMCs, taken from culture after CMV antigen stimulation. The receptors originated from a human donor in good health (CMV status not recorded). Some clones in this sample may be carry-over from other donors' samples.

This clonotype was counted a few times. The chain joins TRBV7-2 to TRBJ2-3; D remains unclear. The CDR3 is 19 residues long. Trimming took 2 bases from V and 2 from J, leaving 23 bases between them. CDR1 and CDR2 from the germline V gene are SGHTA and FQGNSA. CDR3 in amino acids: CASSLYSVLADRFTDTQYF. The DNA for the CDR3 is TGTGCCAGCAGCTTATATAGTGTATTGGCCGATCGTTTCACAGATACGCAGTATTTT. Full variable domain (remainder filled in from reference TRBV7-2 and TRBJ2-3): GAGVSQSPSNKVTEKGKDVELRCDPISGHTALYWYRQSLGQGLEFLIYFQGNSAPDKSGLPSDRFSAERTGGSVSTLTIQRTQQEDSAVYLCASSLYSVLADRFTDTQYFGPGTRLTVL.

This rearrangement joins TRBV7-6 to TRBJ2-1; 7 bases are a match to TRBD2. CDR1 is SGHVS and CDR2 is FNYEAQ in the germline V gene. Germline trimming cut 4 bases from V and 3 bases from J; bases unmatched to any gene: 9. The CDR3 consists of 16 residues. The CDR3 reads CASSSGTTDLYNEQFF. CDR3 DNA sequence: TGTGCCAGCAGCTCAGGGACTACCGACCTCTACAATGAGCAGTTCTTC. The full variable domain, its missing parts supplied by reference TRBV7-6 and TRBJ2-1, is GAGVSQSPRYKVTKRGQDVALRCDPISGHVSLYWYRQALGQGPEFLTYFNYEAQQDKSGLPNDRFSAERPEGSISTLTIQRTEQRDSAMYRCASSSGTTDLYNEQFFGPGTRLTVL.

This clonotype was seen ten or more times. The chain combines TRBV6-5 with TRBJ2-2, with 7 nucleotides matching TRBD1. V lost 6 bases and J lost 3; bases outside the gene matches: 7. CDR3 length: 15 amino acids. Germline V gene lookup returns CDR1 MNHEY and CDR2 SVGAGI. CDR3 in amino acids: CASSKNRGHTGELFF. CDR3 bases: TGTGCCAGCAGCAAGAACAGGGGTCACACCGGGGAGCTGTTTTTT.

This clonotype was observed a few times. This rearrangement joins TRBV7-2 to TRBJ1-4, with a weak D call TRBD1 (5 bases). The CDR3 loop spans 15 amino acids. Germline CDR1 reads SGHTA; CDR2 reads FQGNSA. The V and J ends lost 5 bases and 8 bases respectively, with 18 bases between them. The CDR3 region is CASSTWQGEIEKLFF. The CDR3 coding sequence is TGTGCCAGCAGCACATGGCAGGGCGAGATAGAAAAACTGTTTTTT.

There are a few counts of this clonotype. The chain joins TRBV6-2 or TRBV6-3 to TRBJ2-1, with D possibly TRBD2 on 7 matching bases. The CDR3 contains 14 residues. V lost 2 bases, J lost 7 bases, and 12 bases lay in between. Germline values: CDR1 MNHEY, CDR2 SVGEGT. DNA of the CDR3: TGTGCCAGCAGTTACGGGGGGGCCGGGAATGAGCAGTTCTTC. This sequence encodes CASSYGGAGNEQFF.

This clonotype appeared a few times. The chain couples TRBV5-1 to TRBJ2-5; 10 bases are shared with TRBD1. The CDR3 consists of 15 residues. In germline, CDR1 is SGHRS, CDR2 YFSETQ. Trimming took 4 bases from V and 3 from J; bases not matched to a gene: 6. The CDR3 DNA is TGCGCCAGCAGCACTCGGACAGGGGGGGAAGAGACCCAGTACTTC. Its translation is CASSTRTGGEETQYF.

Here the CDR3 reads CASSEGHQPQHF. In DNA, the CDR3 is TGTGCCAGCAGCGAGGGGCATCAGCCCCAGCATTTT. The J gene is TRBJ1-5, the V gene TRBV12-3 or TRBV12-4; the D gene is possibly TRBD1 (5 bases). Deletions cut 6 bases from V and 5 bases from J, with 8 bases between. The CDR3 sequence is 12 residues long.

The V and J genes are TRBV7-2 and TRBJ2-7, with D unclear. The CDR3 has 12 residues. Trimming stripped 1 base from V and 6 bases from J, with 7 bases between. Germline V gene data show CDR1 as SGHTA and CDR2 as FQGNSA. CDR3 loop: CASSLGPIEQYF. Written as DNA, the CDR3 is TGTGCCAGCAGCTTAGGCCCTATCGAGCAGTACTTC.

This clonotype was recorded many times. The chain links TRBV4-1 to TRBJ1-2; 9 bases are a match to TRBD1. CDR1 MGHRA and CDR2 YSYEKL come from the germline V gene. V lost 5 bases, J lost 1 base, and 8 bases stayed unmatched. This CDR3 is 16 amino acids long. The CDR3 is CASSDKQGARNYGYTF. The CDR3 nucleotides read TGCGCCAGCAGCGACAAACAGGGGGCACGTAACTATGGCTACACCTTC.

At least ten counts were recorded for this clonotype. The genes are TRBV5-5 and TRBJ2-7; 13 bases agree with TRBD2. Per the germline V gene, CDR1 is SGHKS and CDR2 is YYEKEE (reference sequence). Germline trimming cut 4 bases from V and 6 bases from J; bases unmatched to any gene: 13. The CDR3 is 17 residues long. Here the CDR3 reads CASSERLAGGVGIEQYF. The CDR3 nucleotides read TGTGCCAGCAGCGAAAGACTAGCGGGAGGTGTCGGTATCGAGCAGTACTTC.

The chain has TRBV7-2 and TRBJ2-1; D not certain. Germline CDR1 SGHTA, CDR2 FQGNSA. V shed 2 bases and J shed 4 bases, with 12 bases lying between them. This CDR3 has 15 residues. The CDR3 here is CASSLRRYSYNEQFF. DNA for the CDR3: TGTGCCAGCAGCTTAAGGAGATACAGTTACAATGAGCAGTTCTTC.

The sample holds a few counts of this clonotype. This chain links TRBV28 with TRBJ1-5; the match to TRBD1 covers 8 bases. The CDR3 extends over 17 amino acids. The V and J ends lost 7 bases and 6 bases, in that order; junction bases with no gene match: 17. Germline CDR1 MDHEN, CDR2 SYDVKM. The chain's CDR3 is CASTTRAQGARGQPQHF. CDR3 in DNA: TGTGCCAGCACCACTAGGGCGCAGGGGGCCCGCGGTCAGCCCCAGCATTTT. The whole variable domain, filled in from reference TRBV28 and TRBJ1-5, reads DVKVTQSSRYLVKRTGEKVFLECVQDMDHENMFWYRQDPGLGLRLIYFSYDVKMKEKGDIPEGYSVSREKKERFSLILESASTNQTSMYLCASTTRAQGARGQPQHFGDGTRLSIL.

The gene calls are TRBV7-6 and TRBJ1-1; 12 bases match TRBD1. V lost 5 bases, J lost 3 bases, and 7 bases stayed unmatched. This CDR3 has 16 amino acids. Germline CDR1 SGHVS, CDR2 FNYEAQ. The CDR3 coding sequence is TGTGCCAGCAGCCCGGGACAGGGGGCTAGGTACACTGAAGCTTTCTTT. Protein sequence: CASSPGQGARYTEAFF.

This clonotype was counted only a few times. CDR3 region: CATSSEINTGELFF. Here the CDR3 DNA reads TGTGCCACCAGCTCCGAGATAAACACCGGGGAGCTGTTTTTT. This chain links TRBV15 with TRBJ2-2; unclear D gene. Germline V gives CDR1 LNHNV, CDR2 YYDKDF (reference sequence). Between the trimmed V and J ends, which lost 5 bases and 2 bases, there was a span of 9 bases. The CDR3 has 14 amino acids.

V is TRBV7-6 and J is TRBJ2-5; no reliable D call. In germline, CDR1 is SGHVS, CDR2 FNYEAQ. The CDR3 has 14 residues. V was cut by 2 bases and J by 5 bases, with 12 bases left in between. CDR3 sequence: CASSLSTSRETQYF. The CDR3 coding sequence is TGTGCCAGCAGCTTATCCACGAGTAGGGAGACCCAGTACTTC.

In its sample, this clonotype was seen a few times. The chain uses TRBV10-3 and TRBJ2-1; D is unresolved. Trimming removed 3 bases at V and 10 bases at J, with 10 bases between. There are 12 residues in the CDR3. Germline CDR1 is ENHRY and CDR2 is SYGVKD. CDR3 sequence reads: CAISDPPDEQFF. Written as DNA, the CDR3 is TGTGCCATCAGTGACCCACCGGACGAGCAGTTCTTC.

In its sample, this clonotype was seen a few times. The rearrangement joins TRBV27 to TRBJ2-7; a weak D match, TRBD1 (6 bases). The V end lost 6 bases, the J end lost 4 bases, and 19 bases lay between the germline ends. Looked up from germline, CDR1 is MNHEY and CDR2 is SMNVEV (reference sequence). The CDR3 has 15 residues. CDR3 bases: TGTGCCAGCAGACTCGATAGGGGGAGAGCTTACGAGCAGTACTTC. It yields the protein CASRLDRGRAYEQYF.